What follows describes a single TCR beta chain. What it recognizes is unknown. Adults with ileal or ileocolonic Crohn's disease and an indication for resection were eligible. Profiled with immunoSEQ multiplex PCR; TCRdb holds only in-frame clones, not every one. The sample lists approximately 9,000 clones; about 80% were seen once. The sample belongs to a study of T cell repertoires in ileal Crohn's disease. Overall study: At surgery, 30% to 40% of patients smoked, with median disease duration 7.9 years. Operated complications were stricturing disease (around 61%) and penetrating disease (approximately 39%).

Overall study results and limits: Every patient over 26.8% clonality showed endoscopic recurrence.

In germline, CDR1 is LNHDA, CDR2 SQIVND (reference sequence). The CDR3 loop spans 17 amino acids. The V gene lost 7 bases and the J gene lost 0 bases, with 19 bases spanning the gap. Specimen: ileal tissue. The sequence derives from an adult with Crohn's disease. This chain links TRBV19 with TRBJ1-3; weak D call: TRBD1 (5 bases). The CDR3 spells CASTMGSTGGSGNTIYF. In DNA form, the CDR3 reads TGTGCCAGTACCATGGGCTCGACCGGGGGCTCTGGAAACACCATATATTTT.